Reported below is one T cell receptor (beta chain). Antigen specificity is unknown. This sample was included in a study of T cell repertoires in cytomegalovirus infection. General observations from the study: In two of eight donors, the top clonotype was HLA-C-restricted CMV-specific. Identification of carriers of CMV plus the relevant HLA was performed using cumulative public TCR beta family frequency.

TCRdb analysed the reads with MiXCR anew, one entry per CDR3 protein. The data hold 150,000 or so distinct CDR3 sequences, with around 32% observed a single time. Sequences were derived from CD8+ T cells from cultured PBMCs, sampled from culture after CMV antigen stimulation. This sequence was found in a human donor in good health (CMV status not recorded). Some clones in this sample may be carry-over from other donors' samples.

For the CDR3, the DNA is TGTGCCATCACAACCGAAGACACCGGGGAGCTGTTTTTT. Translated, it gives CAITTEDTGELFF. The chain uses TRBV7-8 and TRBJ2-2; D is unresolved. The V end was cut by 10 bases, the J end by 3 bases, with 12 bases between. CDR3 length equals 13 residues. CDR1 and CDR2 from the germline V gene are SGHVS and FQNEAQ. Filled out from reference TRBV7-8 and TRBJ2-2, the complete variable domain reads GAGVSQSPRYKVAKRGQDVALRCDPISGHVSLFWYQQALGQGPEFLTYFQNEAQLDKSGLPSDRFFAERPEGSVSTLKIQRTQQEDSAVYLCAITTEDTGELFFGEGSRLTVL.